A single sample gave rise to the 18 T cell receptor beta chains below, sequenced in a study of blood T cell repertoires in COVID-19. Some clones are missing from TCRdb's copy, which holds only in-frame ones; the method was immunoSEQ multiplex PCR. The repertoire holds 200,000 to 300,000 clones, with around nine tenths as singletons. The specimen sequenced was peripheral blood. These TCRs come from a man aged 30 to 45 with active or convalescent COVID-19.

The CDR3, as DNA: TGTGCCAGCAGCCCAGGACTAGCGGGGGGAACCGGGGAGCTGTTTTTT. Translated, it gives CASSPGLAGGTGELFF. This chain joins TRBV9 and TRBJ2-2, with 14 positions matching TRBD2. This CDR3 region has 16 residues. V was clipped by 4 bases and J by 5 bases; unmatched bases: 4. The germline V gene has CDR1 SGDLS and CDR2 YYNGEE. The full variable domain, in which reference TRBV9 and TRBJ2-2 provide the parts outside the CDR3, is DSGVTQTPKHLITATGQRVTLRCSPRSGDLSVYWYQQSLDQGLQFLIQYYNGEERAKGNILERFSAQQFPDLHSELNLSSLELGDSALYFCASSPGLAGGTGELFFGEGSRLTVL.

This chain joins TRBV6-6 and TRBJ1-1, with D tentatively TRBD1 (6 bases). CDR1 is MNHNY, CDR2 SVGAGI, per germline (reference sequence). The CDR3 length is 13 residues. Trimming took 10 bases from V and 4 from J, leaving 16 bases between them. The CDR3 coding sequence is TGTGCCACCGGGGGGGCGCGGGCCACTGAAGCTTTCTTT. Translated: CATGGARATEAFF.

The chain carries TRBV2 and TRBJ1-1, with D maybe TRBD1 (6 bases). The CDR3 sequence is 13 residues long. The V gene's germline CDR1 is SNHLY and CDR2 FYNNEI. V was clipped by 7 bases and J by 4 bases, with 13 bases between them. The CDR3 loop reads CASIPTGSTEAFF. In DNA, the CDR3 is TGTGCCAGCATCCCGACAGGCTCCACTGAAGCTTTCTTT.

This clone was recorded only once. The CDR3 nucleotides read TGTGCCAGCAGCTTAGGGCGGGGGGCCACAGATACGCAGTATTTT. Protein: CASSLGRGATDTQYF. The rearrangement links TRBV11-3 to TRBJ2-3; TRBD2 aligns across 8 bases. The CDR3 runs 15 residues. The germline V gene encodes CDR1 SGHNT and CDR2 YENEEA. The ends lost 1 base at V and 2 bases at J; junction bases unmatched: 2.

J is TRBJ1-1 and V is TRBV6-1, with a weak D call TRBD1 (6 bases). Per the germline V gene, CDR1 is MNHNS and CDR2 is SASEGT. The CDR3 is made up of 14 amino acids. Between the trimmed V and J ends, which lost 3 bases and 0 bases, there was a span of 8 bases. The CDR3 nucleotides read TGTGCCAGCAGTGACAGGGGATTGAACACTGAAGCTTTCTTT. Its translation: CASSDRGLNTEAFF.

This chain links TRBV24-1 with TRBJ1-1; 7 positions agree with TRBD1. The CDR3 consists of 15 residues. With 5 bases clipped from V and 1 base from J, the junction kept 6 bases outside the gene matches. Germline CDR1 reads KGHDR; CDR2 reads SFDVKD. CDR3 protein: CATSGGQRTNTEAFF. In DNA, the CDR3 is TGTGCCACCAGTGGGGGACAGAGAACGAACACTGAAGCTTTCTTT.

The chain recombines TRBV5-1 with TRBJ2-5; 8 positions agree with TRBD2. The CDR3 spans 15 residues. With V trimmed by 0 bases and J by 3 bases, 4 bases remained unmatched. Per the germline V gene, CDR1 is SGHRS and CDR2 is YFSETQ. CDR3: CASSLDGTSKETQYF. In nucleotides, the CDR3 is TGCGCCAGCAGCTTGGACGGGACTAGTAAAGAGACCCAGTACTTC.

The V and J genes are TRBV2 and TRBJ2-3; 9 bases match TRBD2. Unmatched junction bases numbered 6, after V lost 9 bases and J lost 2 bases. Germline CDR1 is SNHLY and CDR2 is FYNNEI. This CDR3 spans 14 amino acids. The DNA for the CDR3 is TGTGCCAGGAGCGGGGGGCTACACACAGATACGCAGTATTTT. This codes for CARSGGLHTDTQYF.

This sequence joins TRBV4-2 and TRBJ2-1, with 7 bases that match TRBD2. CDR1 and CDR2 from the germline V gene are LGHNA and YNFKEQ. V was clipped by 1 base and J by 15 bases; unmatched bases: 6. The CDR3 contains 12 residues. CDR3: CASSQGAGRRFF. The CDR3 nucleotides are TGTGCCAGCAGCCAAGGAGCGGGGCGGCGGTTCTTC.

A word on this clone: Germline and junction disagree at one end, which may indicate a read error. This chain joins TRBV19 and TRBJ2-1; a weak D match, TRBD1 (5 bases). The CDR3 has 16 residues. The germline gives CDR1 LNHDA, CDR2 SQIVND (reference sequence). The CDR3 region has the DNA TGTGCCAGTTGTATGATCGGCGGACACTCCTACAATGAGCAGTTCTTC. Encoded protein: CASCMIGGHSYNEQFF. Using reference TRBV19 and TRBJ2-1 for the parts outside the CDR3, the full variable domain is DGGITQSPKYLFRKEGQNVTLSCEQNLNHDAMYWYRQDPGQGLRLIYYSQIVNDFQKGDIAEGYSVSREKKESFPLTVTSAQKNPTAFYLCASCMIGGHSYNEQFFGPGTRLTVL.

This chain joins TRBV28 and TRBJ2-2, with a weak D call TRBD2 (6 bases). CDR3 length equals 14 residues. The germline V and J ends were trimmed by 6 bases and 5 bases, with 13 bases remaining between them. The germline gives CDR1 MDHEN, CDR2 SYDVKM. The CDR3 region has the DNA TGTGCCAGCAGAAGGTCGGGGGAAACCGGGGAGCTGTTTTTT. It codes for CASRRSGETGELFF.

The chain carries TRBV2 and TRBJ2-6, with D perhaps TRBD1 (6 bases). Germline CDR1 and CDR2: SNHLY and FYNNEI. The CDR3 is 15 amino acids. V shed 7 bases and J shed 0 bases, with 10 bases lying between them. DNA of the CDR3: TGTGCCAGCACTAACAGGGCCTCTGGGGCCAACGTCCTGACTTTC. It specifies CASTNRASGANVLTF.

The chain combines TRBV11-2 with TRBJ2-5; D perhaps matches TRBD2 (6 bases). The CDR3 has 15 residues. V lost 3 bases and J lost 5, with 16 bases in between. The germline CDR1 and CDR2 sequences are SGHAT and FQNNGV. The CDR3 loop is CASSFGGAYGETQYF. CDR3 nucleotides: TGTGCCAGCAGCTTCGGCGGGGCGTATGGGGAGACCCAGTACTTC.

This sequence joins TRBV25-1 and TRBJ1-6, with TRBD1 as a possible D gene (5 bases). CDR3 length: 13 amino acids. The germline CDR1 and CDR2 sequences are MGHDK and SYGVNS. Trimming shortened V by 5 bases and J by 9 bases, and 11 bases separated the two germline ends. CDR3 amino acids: CASSMKGSSPLHF. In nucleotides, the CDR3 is TGTGCCAGCAGTATGAAGGGGTCTTCACCCCTCCACTTT.

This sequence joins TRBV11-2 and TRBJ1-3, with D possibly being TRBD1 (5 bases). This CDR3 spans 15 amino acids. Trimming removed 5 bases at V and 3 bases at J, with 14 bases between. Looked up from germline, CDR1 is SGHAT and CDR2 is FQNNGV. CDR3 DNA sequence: TGTGCCAGCAGCCTCAGGGAAGGAGTTGGAAACACCATATATTTT. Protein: CASSLREGVGNTIYF.

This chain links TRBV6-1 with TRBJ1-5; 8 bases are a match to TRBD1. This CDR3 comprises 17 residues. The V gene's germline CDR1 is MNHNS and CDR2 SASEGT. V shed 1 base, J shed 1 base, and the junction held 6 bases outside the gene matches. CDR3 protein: CASSEGQGSLSNQPQHF. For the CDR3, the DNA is TGTGCCAGCAGTGAAGGACAGGGGAGTCTGAGCAATCAGCCCCAGCATTTT.

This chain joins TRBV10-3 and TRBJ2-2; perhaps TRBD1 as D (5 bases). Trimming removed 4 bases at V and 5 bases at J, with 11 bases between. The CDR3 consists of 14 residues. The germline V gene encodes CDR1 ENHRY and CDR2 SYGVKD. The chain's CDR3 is CAISGRTGTGELFF. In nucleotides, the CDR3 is TGTGCCATCAGTGGACGCACAGGAACCGGGGAGCTGTTTTTT.

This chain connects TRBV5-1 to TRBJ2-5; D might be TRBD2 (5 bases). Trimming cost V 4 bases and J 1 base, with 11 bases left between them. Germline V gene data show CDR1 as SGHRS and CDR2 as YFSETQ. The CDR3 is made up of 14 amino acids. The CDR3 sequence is CASSPRAAQETQYF. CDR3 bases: TGCGCCAGCAGCCCGCGGGCAGCCCAAGAGACCCAGTACTTC.